These 30 T cell receptor beta chains originate from one sample sequenced in a study of OX40 agonist ivuxolimab in advanced cancers. Profiled with immunoSEQ multiplex PCR; TCRdb holds only in-frame clones, not every one. The data contain 50,000 to 80,000 clones, about 90% of them singletons. This specimen consisted of CD4+ or CD8+ T cells sorted from blood, obtained in a trial of the OX40 agonist ivuxolimab. All receptors derive from an adult with an advanced solid tumor such as melanoma, head and neck, liver or kidney cancer.

V and J are TRBV28 and TRBJ2-7; D may be TRBD2 (6 bases). CDR3 length: 15 amino acids. Germline V gene lookup returns CDR1 MDHEN and CDR2 SYDVKM. Trimming shortened V by 5 bases and J by 4 bases, and 18 bases separated the two germline ends. CDR3 amino acids: CASSGPGTRRYEQYF. In DNA, the CDR3 is TGTGCCAGCAGTGGACCCGGGACTCGGAGATACGAGCAGTACTTC. Looking up the rest from reference TRBV28 and TRBJ2-7 gives the full variable domain: DVKVTQSSRYLVKRTGEKVFLECVQDMDHENMFWYRQDPGLGLRLIYFSYDVKMKEKGDIPEGYSVSREKKERFSLILESASTNQTSMYLCASSGPGTRRYEQYFGPGTRLTVT.

The CDR3 region has the DNA TGCGCCAGCAGCTTACCCGGGGATACGCAGTATTTT. Amino acids: CASSLPGDTQYF. The genes are TRBV5-1 and TRBJ2-3; D is ambiguous. V dropped 2 bases and J dropped 6 bases, with 7 bases sitting between them. This CDR3 comprises 12 residues. Germline CDR1 SGHRS, CDR2 YFSETQ.

This clone occurred once. The chain recombines TRBV18 with TRBJ1-3, with D perhaps matching TRBD1 (5 bases). The CDR3 covers 15 residues. V was cut by 6 bases and J by 0 bases, with 12 bases left in between. Germline assignment: CDR1 KGHSH and CDR2 LQKENI. This CDR3 reads CASSPTASSGNTIYF. Written as DNA, the CDR3 is TGTGCCAGCTCGCCGACAGCCTCCTCTGGAAACACCATATATTTT.

The rearrangement joins TRBV19 to TRBJ2-1; the match to TRBD2 covers 15 bases. V shed 7 bases and J 4 bases; nucleotides not matched to a gene: 8. Per the germline V gene, CDR1 is LNHDA and CDR2 is SQIVND (reference sequence). This CDR3 region has 17 residues. CDR3 bases: TGTGCCAGTACCCAACTCGGACTAGCGGGAGGGTACAATGAGCAGTTCTTC. It codes for CASTQLGLAGGYNEQFF.

This chain links TRBV29-1 with TRBJ2-7, with TRBD1 matching over 7 bases. V trimming: 7 bases; J trimming: 3 bases; junction bases outside the gene matches: 6. Per germline, CDR1 SQVTM and CDR2 ANQGSEA. This CDR3 is built from 12 residues. The CDR3 DNA reads TGCAGCGGTCGACAGGGAAACTACGAGCAGTACTTC. It is translated as CSGRQGNYEQYF.

The chain joins TRBV6-5 to TRBJ2-7; 11 bases are a match to TRBD2. Per germline, CDR1 MNHEY and CDR2 SVGAGI. This CDR3 has 16 amino acids. J was trimmed by 3 bases and V by 0 bases; bases with no gene match: 4. This chain's CDR3 is CASSYSSLAGGYEQYF. DNA for the CDR3: TGTGCCAGCAGTTACTCGAGCCTAGCGGGGGGCTACGAGCAGTACTTC.

CDR3 DNA: TGTGCCAGCAGTGAACAGGCGAGCAATCAGCCCCAGCATTTT. Its translation: CASSEQASNQPQHF. The V gene is TRBV2, the J gene TRBJ1-5, with no clear D. The CDR3 has 14 residues. Germline V lookup: CDR1 SNHLY, CDR2 FYNNEI. V gave up 2 bases and J gave up 1 base, with 6 bases separating them.

This chain links TRBV19 with TRBJ1-4; D gene uncertain. This CDR3 has 15 residues. From germline, CDR1 is LNHDA and CDR2 SQIVND (reference sequence). The V end lost 6 bases, the J end lost 0 bases, and 11 bases lay between the germline ends. The CDR3 coding sequence is TGTGCCAGTAGCAGCAGTATTGCAACTAATGAAAAACTGTTTTTT. It specifies CASSSSIATNEKLFF. Variable domain in full (rest from reference TRBV19 and TRBJ1-4): DGGITQSPKYLFRKEGQNVTLSCEQNLNHDAMYWYRQDPGQGLRLIYYSQIVNDFQKGDIAEGYSVSREKKESFPLTVTSAQKNPTAFYLCASSSSIATNEKLFFGSGTQLSVL.

The rearrangement joins TRBV30 to TRBJ2-1, with a tentative D call TRBD1 (6 bases). Trimming took 0 bases from V and 13 from J, leaving 10 bases between them. Germline values: CDR1 GTSNPN, CDR2 SVGIG (reference sequence). This CDR3 spans 11 amino acids. CDR3 sequence: CAWSVGGPQFF. The CDR3, as DNA: TGTGCCTGGAGTGTAGGGGGTCCACAGTTCTTC.

The chain employs TRBV7-9 and TRBJ1-2; TRBD1 aligns across 11 bases. Germline V CDR1 and CDR2: SEHNR, FQNEAQ (reference sequence). Trimming removed 10 bases from V and 2 bases from J; junction bases left unmatched: 6. The CDR3 totals 14 residues. CDR3: CATRDRGRNYGYTF. CDR3 nucleotide sequence: TGTGCCACCAGGGACAGGGGGAGAAACTATGGCTACACCTTC.

The V call is TRBV7-6, the J call TRBJ2-2; 7 bases agree with TRBD2. The CDR3 totals 19 residues. The germline CDR1 and CDR2 sequences are SGHVS and FNYEAQ. J lost 7 bases, V lost 5 bases, and 22 bases had no gene match. CDR3 nucleotides: TGTGCCAGCAGCCCGAATGGGCCCGGAGGGGAGGGTGCTAGCGGGGAGCTGTTTTTT. Residues: CASSPNGPGGEGASGELFF.

The chain has TRBV18 and TRBJ1-1; D uncertain. This CDR3 contains 13 residues. V gave up 6 bases and J gave up 1 base, with 9 bases separating them. The germline CDR1 and CDR2 sequences are KGHSH and LQKENI. The CDR3 DNA reads TGTGCCAGCTCCCCCTTCCCGAACACTGAAGCTTTCTTT. Translating it yields CASSPFPNTEAFF.

The chain couples TRBV18 to TRBJ1-3; D might be TRBD1 (5 bases). V lost 5 bases and J 2 bases, leaving 13 bases between the germline ends. CDR1 KGHSH and CDR2 LQKENI come from the germline V gene. This CDR3 is 15 amino acids long. Written as DNA, the CDR3 is TGTGCCAGCTCAGGACTGGGGGAAGCTGGAAACACCATATATTTT. Translated: CASSGLGEAGNTIYF. The full variable domain, rest sourced from reference TRBV18 and TRBJ1-3, is NAGVMQNPRHLVRRRGQEARLRCSPMKGHSHVYWYRQLPEEGLKFMVYLQKENIIDESGMPKERFSAEFPKEGPSILRIQQVVRGDSAAYFCASSGLGEAGNTIYFGEGSWLTVV.

V is TRBV6-6 and J is TRBJ1-4; weak D call: TRBD1 (5 bases). CDR1 MNHNY and CDR2 SVGAGI come from the germline V gene (reference sequence). V dropped 8 bases and J dropped 8 bases, with 9 bases sitting between them. There are 11 residues in the CDR3. In DNA, the CDR3 is TGTGCCAGCGGAAACAGGGAAAAACTGTTTTTT. It specifies CASGNREKLFF.

The V gene is TRBV5-4, the J gene TRBJ2-3; 13 bases are shared with TRBD2. The junction had 0 bases not matched to a gene; V was cut back by 0 bases and J by 5 bases. CDR1 is SGHNT and CDR2 is YYREEE in the germline V gene (reference sequence). CDR3 size: 15 residues. The CDR3, as DNA: TGTGCCAGCAGCTTGGGACTAGCGGGAGGAGATACGCAGTATTTT. This codes for CASSLGLAGGDTQYF.

This clone occurred a few times. The V gene is TRBV6-1, the J gene TRBJ1-2, with D unclear. The V gene's germline CDR1 is MNHNS and CDR2 SASEGT. CDR3 length: 13 residues. V shed 3 bases and J shed 1 base, with 6 bases lying between them. As DNA, the CDR3 is TGTGCCAGCAGTGACCATAATAACTATGGCTACACCTTC. This gives the protein CASSDHNNYGYTF.

The chain carries TRBV6-5 and TRBJ1-1, with unresolved D. The CDR3 length is 14 residues. Trimming pared 0 bases from V and 5 bases from J, leaving 10 bases between. Germline-derived CDR1 and CDR2 are MNHEY and SVGAGI. The CDR3 bases are TGTGCCAGCAGTTACTCCAACCTCCTAACTGAAGCTTTCTTT. Its protein is CASSYSNLLTEAFF.

The chain employs TRBV5-4 and TRBJ1-1, with 8 positions matching TRBD1. CDR1 is SGHNT, CDR2 YYREEE, per germline (reference sequence). The V segment lost 4 bases and the J segment 4 bases; nucleotides outside the gene matches: 9. This CDR3 has 15 amino acids. DNA for the CDR3: TGTGCCAGCAGCGACCCCAGGGGGCGGACCACTGAAGCTTTCTTT. Encoded protein: CASSDPRGRTTEAFF. The full variable domain, with the rest looked up from reference TRBV5-4 and TRBJ1-1, is ETGVTQSPTHLIKTRGQQVTLRCSSQSGHNTVSWYQQALGQGPQFIFQYYREEENGRGNFPPRFSGLQFPNYSSELNVNALELDDSALYLCASSDPRGRTTEAFFGQGTRLTVV.

V usage is TRBV2 and J usage is TRBJ2-3; 14 bases align to TRBD2. Germline V gene lookup returns CDR1 SNHLY and CDR2 FYNNEI. This CDR3 is built from 18 residues. V dropped 5 bases and J dropped 5; count of bases not matched to a gene: 12. The CDR3 region is CASSYRLAGGPIRDTQYF. The CDR3 DNA reads as TGTGCCAGCAGTTACCGACTAGCGGGAGGGCCCATTCGAGATACGCAGTATTTT.

V and J are TRBV5-4 and TRBJ2-1; D ambiguous. V gave up 0 bases and J gave up 10 bases, with 17 bases separating them. From germline, CDR1 is SGHNT and CDR2 YYREEE (reference sequence). The length of the CDR3 is 15 residues. The CDR3 DNA sequence: TGTGCCAGCAGCTTGGAAGGGTCCGGGCTAGTAGAGCAGTTCTTC. Protein: CASSLEGSGLVEQFF.

The genes are TRBV2 and TRBJ2-3; D might be TRBD1 or TRBD2, each matching 5 bases. The CDR3 consists of 15 residues. With 5 bases removed from V and 2 bases from J, the gap between germline ends came to 14 bases. CDR1 is SNHLY and CDR2 is FYNNEI in the germline V gene. The CDR3 spells CASSIRGAPTDTQYF. CDR3 coding DNA: TGTGCCAGCAGTATTAGAGGGGCCCCCACAGATACGCAGTATTTT.

This clone was recorded once. The rearrangement joins TRBV9 to TRBJ1-4; D gene unclear. V gave up 0 bases and J gave up 5 bases, with 11 bases separating them. CDR1 is SGDLS and CDR2 is YYNGEE in the germline V gene. This CDR3 is 15 amino acids long. In nucleotides, the CDR3 is TGTGCCAGCAGCGTAGCTGTGGGTCCCAATGAAAAACTGTTTTTT. Protein: CASSVAVGPNEKLFF.

The rearrangement links TRBV10-1 to TRBJ2-2; 7 positions match TRBD2. The CDR3 is 13 residues long. V shed 8 bases and J 8 bases; nucleotides not matched to a gene: 8. CDR1 and CDR2 from the germline V gene are WNHNN and SYGVQD (reference sequence). CDR3 sequence reads: CASQRDYGGELFF. CDR3 DNA sequence: TGCGCCAGCCAACGGGACTACGGAGGGGAGCTGTTTTTT.

V and J are TRBV5-1 and TRBJ2-7; 9 nucleotides align to TRBD2. The CDR3 loop spans 15 amino acids. Germline V gene sequence: CDR1 SGHRS, CDR2 YFSETQ. V lost 4 bases to trimming and J lost 6 bases; unmatched junction nucleotides: 11. CDR3 coding DNA: TGCGCCAGCAGCAGTATGGGACTAGCTCGGGGCGAGCAGTACTTC. Translated: CASSSMGLARGEQYF.

The V and J genes are TRBV5-6 and TRBJ1-1; D gene unclear. The germline V and J ends were trimmed by 1 base and 0 bases, with 7 bases remaining between them. The CDR3 contains 14 residues. Germline CDR1 is SGHDT and CDR2 is YYEEEE. This CDR3 reads CASSLQVVNTEAFF. In DNA form, the CDR3 reads TGTGCCAGCAGCTTGCAGGTTGTGAACACTGAAGCTTTCTTT.

The J gene is TRBJ2-1, the V gene TRBV15; TRBD1 agrees at 9 bases. The CDR3 runs 18 residues. Unmatched junction bases numbered 11, after V lost 4 bases and J lost 1 base. CDR1 and CDR2 (germline): LNHNV, YYDKDF (reference sequence). The DNA of the CDR3 is TGTGCCACCAGCACCCGGGACAGGGAATTATGGTCCTACAATGAGCAGTTCTTC. Protein product: CATSTRDRELWSYNEQFF.

The count of this clone is one. V is TRBV28 and J is TRBJ1-3; D not certain. Germline V gene sequence: CDR1 MDHEN, CDR2 SYDVKM. The CDR3 loop spans 14 amino acids. Trimming took 7 bases from V and 4 from J, leaving 14 bases between them. The DNA of the CDR3 is TGTGCCAGCACCACAAGCGGCCAGGGAAACACCATATATTTT. Encoded protein: CASTTSGQGNTIYF.

The sample holds one count of this clone. This chain joins TRBV28 and TRBJ2-7; a weak D match, TRBD1 (6 bases). V lost 6 bases and J 0 bases, leaving 12 bases between the germline ends. Per germline, CDR1 MDHEN and CDR2 SYDVKM. This CDR3 comprises 14 residues. CDR3 protein: CASRLGTTSYEQYF. Here the CDR3 DNA reads TGTGCCAGCAGACTCGGGACAACCTCCTACGAGCAGTACTTC.

Here the CDR3 DNA reads TGCGCCAGCAGCTTGGAGCCGGGCCCCACGGGAAACACCATATATTTT. This sequence encodes CASSLEPGPTGNTIYF. This chain joins TRBV5-1 and TRBJ1-3; no reliable D call. The CDR3 has 16 residues. Deletions cut 0 bases from V and 4 bases from J, with 14 bases between. Germline CDR1 and CDR2: SGHRS and YFSETQ. The full variable domain, in which reference TRBV5-1 and TRBJ1-3 provide the parts outside the CDR3, is KAGVTQTPRYLIKTRGQQVTLSCSPISGHRSVSWYQQTPGQGLQFLFEYFSETQRNKGNFPGRFSGRQFSNSRSEMNVSTLELGDSALYLCASSLEPGPTGNTIYFGEGSWLTVV.

The chain couples TRBV28 to TRBJ1-1; D is perhaps TRBD1 (5 bases). The CDR3 is 15 residues long. Between the trimmed V and J ends, which lost 6 bases and 10 bases, there was a span of 24 bases. Germline CDR1 is MDHEN and CDR2 is SYDVKM. CDR3 nucleotides: TGTGCCAGCAGGTCGCCGGGGGTGGAGGCGAGGCGAGCTTTCTTT. Protein sequence: CASRSPGVEARRAFF. The variable domain in full, with the rest retrieved from reference TRBV28 and TRBJ1-1, is DVKVTQSSRYLVKRTGEKVFLECVQDMDHENMFWYRQDPGLGLRLIYFSYDVKMKEKGDIPEGYSVSREKKERFSLILESASTNQTSMYLCASRSPGVEARRAFFGQGTRLTVV.